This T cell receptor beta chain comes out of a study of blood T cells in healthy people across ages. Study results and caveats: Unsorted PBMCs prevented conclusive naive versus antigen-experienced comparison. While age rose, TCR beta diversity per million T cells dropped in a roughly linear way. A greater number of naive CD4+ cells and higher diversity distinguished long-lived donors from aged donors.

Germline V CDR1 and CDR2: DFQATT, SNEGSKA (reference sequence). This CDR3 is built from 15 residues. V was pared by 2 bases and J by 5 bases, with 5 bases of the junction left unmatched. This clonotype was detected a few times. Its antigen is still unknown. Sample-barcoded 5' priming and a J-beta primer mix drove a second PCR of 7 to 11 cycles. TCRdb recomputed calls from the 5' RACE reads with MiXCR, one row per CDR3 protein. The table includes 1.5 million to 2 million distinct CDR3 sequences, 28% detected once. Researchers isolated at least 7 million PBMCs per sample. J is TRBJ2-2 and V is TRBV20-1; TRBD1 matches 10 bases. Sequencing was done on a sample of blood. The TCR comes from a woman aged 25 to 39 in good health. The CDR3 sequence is CSARRDRGETGELFF. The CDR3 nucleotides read TGCAGTGCTAGAAGGGACAGGGGAGAAACCGGGGAGCTGTTTTTT.